The clone carrying this TCR beta chain was detected only a few times. With 3 bases clipped from V and 5 bases from J, the junction kept 3 bases outside the gene matches. This CDR3 comprises 14 residues. CDR1 KGHSH and CDR2 LQKENI come from the germline V gene. These data come from a study of T-cell memory formation after mild COVID-19. TCRdb analysed the 5' RACE reads with MiXCR anew, one entry per CDR3 protein. This table holds around 340,000 distinct CDR3 sequences, approximately 15% found once. The TCR comes from a man younger than 30 who had mild COVID-19 (a few samples of this study predate the infection). Cell type and time point are not known. Sample: PBMCs or a T cell subset sorted from them (not recorded which). V and J are TRBV18 and TRBJ1-2, with 10 bases fitting TRBD1. CDR3 in DNA: TGTGCCAGCTCACCGGGGACAGGGGAGTATGGCTACACCTTC. This gives the protein CASSPGTGEYGYTF.